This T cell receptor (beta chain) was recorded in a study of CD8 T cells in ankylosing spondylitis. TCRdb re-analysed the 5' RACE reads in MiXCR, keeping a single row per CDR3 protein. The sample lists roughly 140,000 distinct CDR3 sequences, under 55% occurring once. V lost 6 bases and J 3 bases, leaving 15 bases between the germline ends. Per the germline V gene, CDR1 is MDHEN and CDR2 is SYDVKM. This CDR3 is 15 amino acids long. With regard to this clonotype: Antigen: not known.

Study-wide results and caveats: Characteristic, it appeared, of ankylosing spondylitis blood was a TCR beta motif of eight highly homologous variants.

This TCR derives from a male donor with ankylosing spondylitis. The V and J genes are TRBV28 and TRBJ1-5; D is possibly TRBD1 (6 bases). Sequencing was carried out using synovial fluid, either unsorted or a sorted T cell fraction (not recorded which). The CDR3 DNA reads TGTGCCAGCAGCCCCGAGGGACACCCCAATCAGCCCCAGCATTTT. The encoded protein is CASSPEGHPNQPQHF.